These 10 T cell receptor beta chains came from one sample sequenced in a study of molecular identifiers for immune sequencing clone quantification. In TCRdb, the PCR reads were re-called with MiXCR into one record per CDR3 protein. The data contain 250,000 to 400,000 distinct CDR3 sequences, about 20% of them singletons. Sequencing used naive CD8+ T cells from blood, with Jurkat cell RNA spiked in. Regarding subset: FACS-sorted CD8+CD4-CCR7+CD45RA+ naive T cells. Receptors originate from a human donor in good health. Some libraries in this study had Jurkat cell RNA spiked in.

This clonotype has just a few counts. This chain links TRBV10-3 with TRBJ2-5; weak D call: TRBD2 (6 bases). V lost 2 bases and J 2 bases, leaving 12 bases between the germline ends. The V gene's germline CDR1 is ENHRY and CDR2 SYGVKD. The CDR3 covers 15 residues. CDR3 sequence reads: CAISENGRGQETQYF. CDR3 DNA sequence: TGTGCCATCAGTGAGAACGGGAGAGGTCAAGAGACCCAGTACTTC.

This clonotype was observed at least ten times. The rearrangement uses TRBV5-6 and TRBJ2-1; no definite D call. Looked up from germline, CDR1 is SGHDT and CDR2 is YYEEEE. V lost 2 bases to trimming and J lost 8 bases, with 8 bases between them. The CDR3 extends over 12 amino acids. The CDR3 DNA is TGTGCCAGCAGCTTCCTTACAGATGAGCAGTTCTTC. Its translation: CASSFLTDEQFF. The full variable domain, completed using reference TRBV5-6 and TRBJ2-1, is DAGVTQSPTHLIKTRGQQVTLRCSPKSGHDTVSWYQQALGQGPQFIFQYYEEEERQRGNFPDRFSGHQFPNYSSELNVNALLLGDSALYLCASSFLTDEQFFGPGTRLTVL.

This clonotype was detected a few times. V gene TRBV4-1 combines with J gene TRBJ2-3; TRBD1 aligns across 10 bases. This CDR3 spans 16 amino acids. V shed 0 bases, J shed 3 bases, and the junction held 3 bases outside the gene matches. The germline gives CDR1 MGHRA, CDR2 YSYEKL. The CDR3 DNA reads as TGCGCCAGCAGCCAAGATAAGGGACAGGGGACAGATACGCAGTATTTT. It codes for CASSQDKGQGTDTQYF.

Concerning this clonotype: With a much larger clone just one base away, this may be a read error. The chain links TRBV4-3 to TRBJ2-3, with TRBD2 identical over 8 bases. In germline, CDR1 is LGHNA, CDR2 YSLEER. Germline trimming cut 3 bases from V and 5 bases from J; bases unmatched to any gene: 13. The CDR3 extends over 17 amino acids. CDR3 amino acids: CASSQILLAEGEDTQYF. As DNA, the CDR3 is TGCGCCAGCAGCCAGATATTACTAGCGGAAGGTGAAGATACGCAGTATTTT.

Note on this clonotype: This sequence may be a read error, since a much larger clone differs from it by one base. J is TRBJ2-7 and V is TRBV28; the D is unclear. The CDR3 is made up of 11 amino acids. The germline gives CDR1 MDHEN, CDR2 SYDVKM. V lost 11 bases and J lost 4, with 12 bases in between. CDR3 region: CAASDGYEQYF. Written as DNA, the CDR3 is TGTGCCGCCAGTGACGGGTACGAGCAGTACTTC.

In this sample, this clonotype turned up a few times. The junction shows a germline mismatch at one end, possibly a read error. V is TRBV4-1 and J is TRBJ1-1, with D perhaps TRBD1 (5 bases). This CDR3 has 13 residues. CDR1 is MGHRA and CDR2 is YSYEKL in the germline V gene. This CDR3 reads CANSQALGAEAFF. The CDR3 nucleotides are TGCGCCAACAGCCAAGCACTGGGGGCTGAAGCTTTCTTT.

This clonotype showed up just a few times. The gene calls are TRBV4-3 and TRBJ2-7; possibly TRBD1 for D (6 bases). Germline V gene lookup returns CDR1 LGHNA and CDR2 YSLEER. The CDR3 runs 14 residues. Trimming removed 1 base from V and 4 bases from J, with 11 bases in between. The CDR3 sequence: CASSQVGGDYEQYF. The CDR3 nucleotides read TGCGCCAGCAGCCAAGTAGGGGGTGATTACGAGCAGTACTTC.

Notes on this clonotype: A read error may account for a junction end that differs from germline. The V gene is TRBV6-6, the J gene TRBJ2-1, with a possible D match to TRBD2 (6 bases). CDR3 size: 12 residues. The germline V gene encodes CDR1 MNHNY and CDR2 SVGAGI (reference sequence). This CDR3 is CASSSWGDGQSF. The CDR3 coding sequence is TGTGCCAGCAGTAGTTGGGGGGATGGGCAGTCCTTC.

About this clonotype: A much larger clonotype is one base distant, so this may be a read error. The CDR3 here is CASSPPPWGAGTTTEQYF. The CDR3 bases are TGTGCCAGCAGCCCACCCCCTTGGGGCGCGGGTACTACCACGGAGCAGTACTTC. The chain links TRBV7-2 to TRBJ2-7, with D perhaps TRBD1 or TRBD2 (5 bases each). Germline V CDR1 and CDR2: SGHTA, FQGNSA. The CDR3 is 18 residues long. Between the trimmed V and J ends, which lost 5 bases and 7 bases, there was a span of 30 bases. Full variable domain (remainder filled in from reference TRBV7-2 and TRBJ2-7): GAGVSQSPSNKVTEKGKDVELRCDPISGHTALYWYRQSLGQGLEFLIYFQGNSAPDKSGLPSDRFSAERTGGSVSTLTIQRTQQEDSAVYLCASSPPPWGAGTTTEQYFGPGTRLTVT.

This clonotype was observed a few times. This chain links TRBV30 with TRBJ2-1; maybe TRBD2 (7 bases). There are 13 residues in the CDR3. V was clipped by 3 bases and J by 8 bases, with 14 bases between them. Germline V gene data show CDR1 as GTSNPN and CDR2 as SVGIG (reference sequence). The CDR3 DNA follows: TGTGCCTGGAGCTATGGGGGGGGCGATGAGCAGTTCTTC. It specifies CAWSYGGGDEQFF.